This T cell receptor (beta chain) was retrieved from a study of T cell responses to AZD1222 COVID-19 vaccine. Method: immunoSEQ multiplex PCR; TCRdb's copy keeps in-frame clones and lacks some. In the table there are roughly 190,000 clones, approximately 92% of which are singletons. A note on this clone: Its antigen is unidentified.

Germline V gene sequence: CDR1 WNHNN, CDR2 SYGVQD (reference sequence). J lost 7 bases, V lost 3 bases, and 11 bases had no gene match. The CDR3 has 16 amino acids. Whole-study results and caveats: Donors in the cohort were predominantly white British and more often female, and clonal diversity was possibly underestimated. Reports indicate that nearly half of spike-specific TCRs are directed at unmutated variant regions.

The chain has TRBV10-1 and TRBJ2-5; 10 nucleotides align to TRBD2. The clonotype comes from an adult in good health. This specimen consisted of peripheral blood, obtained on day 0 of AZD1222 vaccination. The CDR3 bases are TGCGCCAGCAGTGAATTGGCTAGCGGGGGTCCAGGGACCCAGTACTTC. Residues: CASSELASGGPGTQYF.